This T cell receptor beta chain was sequenced for a study of radiotherapy plus CTLA-4 blockade in lung cancer. Study results and caveats: Radiotherapy with ipilimumab was followed by blood expansion of tumor-derived clones. The authors reported that early blood T cell clone dynamics, with interferon-beta, best predicted response.

V was clipped by 4 bases and J by 0 bases; unmatched bases: 4. This CDR3 comprises 17 residues. Germline V gene data show CDR1 as SGHRS and CDR2 as YFSETQ. Chemo-refractory metastatic non-small-cell lung cancer patients received focal radiation with ipilimumab CTLA-4 blockade. Details on this clone: Its antigen is not identified.

The table came from immunoSEQ multiplex PCR; TCRdb's copy has only in-frame clones and leaves some out. Here the sample spans 85,000 to 100,000 clones, 60% to 80% being singletons. The clonotype was recovered from a human donor with non-small cell lung cancer that progressed on radiotherapy plus ipilimumab. The sample was peripheral blood, taken from a patient treated with radiotherapy plus ipilimumab. The chain has TRBV5-1 and TRBJ2-5, with TRBD2 identical over 15 bases. The CDR3 region has the DNA TGCGCCAGCAGCCGCGGACTAGCGGGAGGGAACCAAGAGACCCAGTACTTC. Its translation is CASSRGLAGGNQETQYF.